This T cell receptor (beta chain) was documented in a study of PD-1 blockade in classical Hodgkin lymphoma. Study in general: Nivolumab 3 mg/kg was given intravenously every 2 weeks.

Trimming took off 0 bases at V and 4 bases at J, with 4 bases between the two ends. This CDR3 is 13 amino acids long. CDR1 SEHNR and CDR2 FQNEAQ come from the germline V gene (reference sequence). The repertoire was sequenced with immunoSEQ multiplex PCR; TCRdb's copy has only in-frame clones and lacks some. The sample lists 20,000 to 25,000 clones, about 71% occurring once. Exposure to brentuximab vedotin varied, and each patient had relapsed following autologous stem cell transplantation. There are a few counts of this clone. Its matching antigen is unknown. The study, taken as a whole, reports: By cycle point C4D1, TCR diversity had risen significantly in CD4+ cells (but not CD8+ cells). It was among complete responders that baseline diversity resembled that of newly diagnosed patients.

The sequencing used peripheral blood mononuclear cells (PBMCs), collected at baseline. The genes are TRBV7-9 and TRBJ1-3; D unresolved. This receptor was identified in a human donor with classical Hodgkin lymphoma. Here the CDR3 reads CASSLAGGNTIYF. The CDR3, as DNA: TGTGCCAGCAGCTTAGCAGGAGGAAACACCATATATTTT.